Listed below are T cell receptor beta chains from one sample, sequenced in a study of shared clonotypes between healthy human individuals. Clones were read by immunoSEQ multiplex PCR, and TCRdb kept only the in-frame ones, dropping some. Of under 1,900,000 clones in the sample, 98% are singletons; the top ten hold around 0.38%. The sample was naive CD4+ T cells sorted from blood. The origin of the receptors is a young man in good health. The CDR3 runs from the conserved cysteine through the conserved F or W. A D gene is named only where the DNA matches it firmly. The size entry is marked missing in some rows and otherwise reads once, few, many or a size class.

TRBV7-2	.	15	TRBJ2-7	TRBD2	CASSLYGSGRYEQYF	TGTGCCAGCAGCTTATATGGTAGCGGGCGTTACGAGCAGTACTTC
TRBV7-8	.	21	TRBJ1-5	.	CASSRRNLQETTLPLNQPQHF	TGTGCCAGCAGCCGGAGGAACTTACAGGAGACTACCCTCCCCCTCAATCAGCCCCAGCATTTT
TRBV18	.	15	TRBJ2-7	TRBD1	CASSPRDRPTYEQYF	TGTGCCAGCTCACCCAGGGACAGGCCCACCTACGAGCAGTACTTC
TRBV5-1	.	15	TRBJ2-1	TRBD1	CASSSDRGLSNEQFF	TGCGCCAGCAGCTCCGACAGGGGTCTTTCTAATGAGCAGTTCTTC
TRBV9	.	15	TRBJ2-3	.	CASTIAGQVTDTQYF	TGTGCCAGCACCATAGCGGGACAGGTCACAGATACGCAGTATTTT
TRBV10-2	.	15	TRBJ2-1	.	CASFQGLSSYNEQFF	TGCGCCAGCTTCCAGGGTCTTAGCTCCTACAATGAGCAGTTCTTC
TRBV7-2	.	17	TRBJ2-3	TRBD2	CASSLVGTSGSADTQYF	TGTGCCAGCAGCTTAGTGGGGACTAGCGGGAGCGCAGATACGCAGTATTTT
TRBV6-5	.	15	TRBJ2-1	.	CASRRTTPWGNEQFF	TGTGCCAGCAGGCGGACAACCCCTTGGGGGAATGAGCAGTTCTTC
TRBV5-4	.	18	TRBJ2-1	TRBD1	CASSTGQGRGAAYNEQFF	TGTGCCAGCAGCACGGGACAGGGCCGGGGAGCGGCCTACAATGAGCAGTTCTTC
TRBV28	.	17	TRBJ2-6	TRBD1	CASSFMQGASPANVLTF	TGTGCCAGCAGTTTTATGCAGGGGGCAAGCCCCGCCAACGTCCTGACTTTC
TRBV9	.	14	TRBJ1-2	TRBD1	CASSVGQGLYGYTF	TGTGCCAGCAGCGTAGGACAGGGCCTTTATGGCTACACCTTC
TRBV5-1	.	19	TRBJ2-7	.	CASSLGFEGRAATRYEQYF	TGCGCCAGCAGCTTGGGGTTTGAGGGGCGCGCAGCAACCCGTTACGAGCAGTACTTC
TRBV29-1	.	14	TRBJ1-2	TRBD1	CSVEHRDRNYGYTF	TGCAGCGTTGAGCACCGGGACAGGAACTATGGCTACACCTTC
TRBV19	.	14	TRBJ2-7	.	CATKEGGSFYEQYF	TGTGCCACCAAGGAGGGAGGCTCATTCTACGAGCAGTACTTC
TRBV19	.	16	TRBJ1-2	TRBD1	CASSSEPGQGNYGYTF	TGTGCCAGTAGTTCAGAACCGGGACAGGGAAACTATGGCTACACCTTC
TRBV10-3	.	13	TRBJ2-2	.	CASHQGAGGELFF	TGTGCCAGCCACCAGGGCGCTGGCGGGGAGCTGTTTTTT
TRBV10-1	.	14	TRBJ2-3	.	CASSEGENTDTQYF	TGCGCCAGCAGTGAGGGGGAGAACACAGATACGCAGTATTTT
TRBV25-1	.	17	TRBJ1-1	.	CASSEGGTTASNTEAFF	TGTGCCAGCAGTGAAGGGGGGACAACGGCTTCGAACACTGAAGCTTTCTTT
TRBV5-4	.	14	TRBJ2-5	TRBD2	CASSLVSGSGAQYF	TGTGCCAGCAGCTTGGTTTCCGGGAGCGGGGCCCAGTACTTC
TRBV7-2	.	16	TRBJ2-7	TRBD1	CASSLGWDSLSYEQYF	TGTGCCAGCAGCTTAGGGTGGGACAGCCTTTCCTACGAGCAGTACTTC
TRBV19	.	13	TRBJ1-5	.	CASSGRGDQPQHF	TGTGCCAGTAGTGGGAGAGGCGATCAGCCCCAGCATTTT
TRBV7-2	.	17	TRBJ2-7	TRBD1	CASSLVGGPKGWHEQYF	TGTGCCAGCAGCTTAGTAGGGGGCCCCAAGGGGTGGCACGAGCAGTACTTC
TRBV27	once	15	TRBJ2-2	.	CASRGAPGNTGELFF	TGTGCCAGCAGGGGGGCCCCAGGGAACACCGGGGAGCTGTTTTTT
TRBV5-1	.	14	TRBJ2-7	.	CASSLRGGNDEQYF	TGCGCCAGCAGCTTGAGAGGGGGGAACGACGAGCAGTACTTC
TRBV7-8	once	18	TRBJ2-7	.	CASSLAQIRANPTYEQYF	TGTGCCAGCAGCTTAGCCCAAATTAGGGCCAACCCAACCTACGAGCAGTACTTC
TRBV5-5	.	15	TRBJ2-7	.	CASSTRTAQTYEQYF	TGTGCCAGCAGCACGAGGACAGCACAGACCTACGAGCAGTACTTC
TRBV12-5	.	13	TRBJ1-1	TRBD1	CASAEGQGGEAFF	TGTGCTAGTGCCGAGGGACAGGGGGGTGAAGCTTTCTTT
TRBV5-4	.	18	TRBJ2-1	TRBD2	CASSLVPGGLAVYNEQFF	TGTGCCAGCAGCTTGGTTCCCGGGGGACTAGCGGTGTACAATGAGCAGTTCTTC
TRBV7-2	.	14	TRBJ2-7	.	CASSLARGYYEQYF	TGTGCCAGCAGCTTAGCGCGCGGATACTACGAGCAGTACTTC
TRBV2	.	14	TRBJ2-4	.	CASSEGRGWYIQYF	TGTGCCAGCAGTGAGGGGCGGGGTTGGTACATTCAGTACTTC
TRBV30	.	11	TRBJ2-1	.	CAWTLGGEQFF	TGTGCCTGGACCTTAGGAGGTGAGCAGTTCTTC
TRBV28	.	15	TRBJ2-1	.	CASSPPPAKPAEQFF	TGTGCCAGCAGTCCCCCCCCAGCCAAGCCCGCTGAGCAGTTCTTC
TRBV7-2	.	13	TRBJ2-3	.	CASSLALTDTQYF	TGTGCCAGCAGCTTAGCGCTCACAGATACGCAGTATTTT
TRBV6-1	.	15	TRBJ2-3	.	CASSEVHQHTDTQYF	TGTGCCAGCAGTGAAGTCCACCAACACACAGATACGCAGTATTTT
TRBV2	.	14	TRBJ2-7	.	CASTSFLQPPEQYF	TGTGCCAGCACATCATTTCTCCAACCTCCCGAGCAGTACTTC
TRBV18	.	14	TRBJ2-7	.	CASSPRQGPSEQYF	TGTGCCAGCTCACCAAGGCAGGGGCCCAGCGAGCAGTACTTC
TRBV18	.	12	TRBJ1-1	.	CASSPRGAEAFF	TGTGCCAGCTCACCACGGGGGGCTGAAGCTTTCTTT
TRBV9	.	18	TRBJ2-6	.	CASSVWASLGSGANVLTF	TGTGCCAGCAGCGTATGGGCCAGTCTCGGCTCTGGGGCCAACGTCCTGACTTTC
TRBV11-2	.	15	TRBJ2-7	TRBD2	CASSRNPSGSYEQYF	TGTGCCAGCAGCCGTAATCCTAGCGGGAGCTACGAGCAGTACTTC
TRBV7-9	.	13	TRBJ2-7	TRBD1	CASSHRDSSEQYF	TGTGCCAGCAGCCACCGGGACAGCTCCGAGCAGTACTTC
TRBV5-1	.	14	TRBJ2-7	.	CASSLTGAAYEQYF	TGCGCCAGCAGCTTAACCGGGGCAGCCTACGAGCAGTACTTC
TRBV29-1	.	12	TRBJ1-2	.	CSVDRVLGGYTF	TGCAGCGTTGACCGGGTCTTGGGTGGCTACACCTTC
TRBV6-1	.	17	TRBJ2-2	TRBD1	CASSEAKPGGHTGELFF	TGTGCCAGCAGTGAAGCGAAACCAGGGGGCCATACCGGGGAGCTGTTTTTT
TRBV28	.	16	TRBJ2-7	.	CASSLLGTAHLLEQYF	TGTGCCAGCAGTTTACTTGGGACGGCCCACCTCCTCGAGCAGTACTTC
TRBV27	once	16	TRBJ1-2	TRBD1	CASSTAWGQGYYGYTF	TGTGCCAGCAGTACTGCCTGGGGACAGGGGTACTATGGCTACACCTTC
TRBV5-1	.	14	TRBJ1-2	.	CASSLVGAEYGYTF	TGCGCCAGCAGCTTGGTAGGGGCAGAGTATGGCTACACCTTC